This TCR beta chain comes out of a study of CD8+CD57+ T cells in acquired aplastic anemia. The wider study: Average DNA yield from sorted CD4+ and CD8+ cells was roughly 3 ug. Overall study findings and caveats: About 28 sequences, all CD8+ CDR3, were shared between patients and controls.

CDR3 and TCR beta VDJ profiling relied on a genomic DNA template. MiXCR, applied by TCRdb to the reads, yields one record per CDR3 protein. The table includes hundreds of thousands of distinct CDR3 sequences, around a third detected once. Whoever was chosen for sequencing had shown CD8+CD57+ cell expansion by flow cytometry. Severe acquired aplastic anemia was present in all patients. By the time of blood sampling, patients had still received no therapy. The length of the CDR3 is 13 residues. V lost 3 bases and J lost 12; bases outside the gene matches: 6. CDR1 is MRHNA and CDR2 is SNTAGT in the germline V gene. As regards this clonotype: Its specificity is not known.

The sample taken for sequencing was sorted CD4+, CD8+, or CD8+CD57+ T cells (not recorded which) from PBMCs. The TCR comes from a human donor with aplastic anemia. The chain couples TRBV6-4 to TRBJ2-1; TRBD2 agrees at 9 bases. The DNA for the CDR3 is TGTGCCAGCAGTGAATCAGCGGGGGGACCGCAGTTCTTC. Protein: CASSESAGGPQFF.